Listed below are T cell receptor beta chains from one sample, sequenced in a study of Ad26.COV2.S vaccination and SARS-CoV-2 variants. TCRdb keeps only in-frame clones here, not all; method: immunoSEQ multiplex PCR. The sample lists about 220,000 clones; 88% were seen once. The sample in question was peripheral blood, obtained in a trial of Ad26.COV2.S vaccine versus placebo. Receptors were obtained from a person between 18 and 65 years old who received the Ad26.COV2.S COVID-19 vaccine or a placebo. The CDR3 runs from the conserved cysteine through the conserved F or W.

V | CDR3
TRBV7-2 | CASSSASGYTF
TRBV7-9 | CASSTQTTGAFF
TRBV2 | CASSDPAGVTYEQYF
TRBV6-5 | CASSYSPGVNNQPQHF
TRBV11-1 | CASSSPTDRHDSPLHF
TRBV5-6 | CASSQGGSTDTQYF
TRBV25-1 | CASSDRPTDGYTF
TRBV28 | CASSTDNPYEQYF
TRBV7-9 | CASSPRSGQPNSPLHF
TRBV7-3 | CASSFDSITDTQYF
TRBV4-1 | CASSLPGAPTDTQYF
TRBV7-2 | CASSTPTGLTEAFF
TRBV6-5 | CASSPTQGGKAFF
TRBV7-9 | CASSMDRGRGTEAFF
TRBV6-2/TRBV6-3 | CASSWTSGMYNEQFF
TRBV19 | CASTRAGGGTDTQYF
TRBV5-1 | CASSLSSGPSYNEQFF
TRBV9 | CASSGVRLSSYNEQFF
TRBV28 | CASSYPSLISYNEQFF
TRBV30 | CAWTSTGFAEAFF
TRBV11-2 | CASSLGRVLGSQYF
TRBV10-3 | CAISESGRFSVQYF
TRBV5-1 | CASSSSIAGGKDEQYF
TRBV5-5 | CASSLGGQTYEQYF
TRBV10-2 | CASRTDTGELFF
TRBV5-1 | CASSFGQGPTGYTF
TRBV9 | CASSLEGRSGYGYTF
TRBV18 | CASSPTGDQPQHF
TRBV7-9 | CASSPLGQEKFANTGELFF
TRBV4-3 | CASSRPLVSGGGELFF
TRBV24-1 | CATSDPGGAIGELFF
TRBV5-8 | CASSLLSRPQYF
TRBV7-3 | CASSLTRIGTQYF
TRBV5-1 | CASSKGDENTEAFF
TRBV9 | CASSDGTGASYEQYF
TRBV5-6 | CASSLADRAGEQYF
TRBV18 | CASNQQNTGELFF
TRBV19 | CASRTGPSYEQYF
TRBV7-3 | CASSIGTGYSDTQYF
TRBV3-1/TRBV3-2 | CASSRAQPGYNEQFF
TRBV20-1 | CSASKQKETQYF
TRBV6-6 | CASSYSNSAYEQYF
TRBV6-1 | CASSELTSPIYNEQFF